This entry lists 20 T cell receptor beta chains sequenced from one sample in a study of chemoradiotherapy in HPV16-positive cancers. Sequenced by immunoSEQ multiplex PCR; TCRdb stores in-frame clones only, minus some. The sample consists of approximately 23,000 clones, roughly 66% of them appearing once. Collection of the sample occurred from a patient who underwent chemoradiotherapy. The receptors here all came from a human donor with HPV-associated anogenital cancer.

This clone was seen a few times. At the DNA level, this CDR3 is encoded by other sequences in the same sample as well. The chain employs TRBV4-1 and TRBJ1-3; D is uncertain. The V gene lost 3 bases and the J gene lost 1 base, with 13 bases spanning the gap. The CDR3 runs to 16 residues. Germline V lookup: CDR1 MGHRA, CDR2 YSYEKL. CDR3 sequence: CASSQDAGGSGNTIYF. The CDR3 region has the DNA TGCGCCAGCAGCCAGGACGCAGGAGGATCTGGAAACACCATATATTTT.

This clone was counted between two and nine times. The rearrangement links TRBV5-1 to TRBJ1-2, with no clear D. V was trimmed by 5 bases and J by 4 bases, leaving 9 bases between them. Germline assignment: CDR1 SGHRS and CDR2 YFSETQ. The CDR3 has 12 amino acids. The CDR3 region has the DNA TGCGCCAGCAGGATGGAGGGCTATGGCTACACCTTC. The encoded protein is CASRMEGYGYTF.

The chain is built from TRBV25-1 and TRBJ2-7; D is unclear. This CDR3 contains 11 residues. V lost 0 bases and J lost 5, with 2 bases in between. Germline V gene data show CDR1 as MGHDK and CDR2 as SYGVNS. CDR3 amino acids: CASSEYNEQYF. As DNA, the CDR3 is TGTGCCAGCAGTGAATATAACGAGCAGTACTTC.

This chain joins TRBV6-1 and TRBJ2-5; perhaps TRBD2 as D (5 bases). Trimming removed 11 bases from V and 5 bases from J, with 18 bases in between. This CDR3 spans 13 amino acids. In germline, CDR1 is MNHNS, CDR2 SASEGT. CDR3 sequence reads: CAPGNTSRETQYF. The CDR3 nucleotides are TGTGCCCCGGGAAACACTAGTAGGGAGACCCAGTACTTC.

The rearrangement links TRBV28 to TRBJ2-1; a possible D gene is TRBD1 (7 bases). The CDR3 loop spans 15 amino acids. V gave up 4 bases and J gave up 5 bases, with 15 bases separating them. CDR1 is MDHEN, CDR2 SYDVKM, per germline. In DNA, the CDR3 is TGTGCCAGCAGTTCAGGGGGAGGCTACGACAATGAGCAGTTCTTC. It is translated as CASSSGGGYDNEQFF. The full variable domain, completed using reference TRBV28 and TRBJ2-1, is DVKVTQSSRYLVKRTGEKVFLECVQDMDHENMFWYRQDPGLGLRLIYFSYDVKMKEKGDIPEGYSVSREKKERFSLILESASTNQTSMYLCASSSGGGYDNEQFFGPGTRLTVL.

J is TRBJ1-4 and V is TRBV4-1, with D hard to call. The germline V and J ends were trimmed by 0 bases and 7 bases, with 12 bases remaining between them. CDR1 is MGHRA and CDR2 is YSYEKL in the germline V gene. This CDR3 contains 15 residues. The CDR3 spells CASSQDPWTVEKLFF. The CDR3 coding sequence is TGCGCCAGCAGCCAAGACCCCTGGACGGTTGAAAAACTGTTTTTT.

The rearrangement joins TRBV5-1 to TRBJ1-3; perhaps TRBD1 as D (5 bases). From germline, CDR1 is SGHRS and CDR2 YFSETQ. V dropped 0 bases and J dropped 4 bases, with 20 bases sitting between them. The CDR3 is 18 amino acids. The CDR3 DNA follows: TGCGCCAGCAGCTTGGATCCAGGCGGGACCTCCTCAGGAAACACCATATATTTT. Amino acid sequence: CASSLDPGGTSSGNTIYF.

The rearrangement uses TRBV4-1 and TRBJ1-2; a possible D gene is TRBD1 (6 bases). The germline CDR1 and CDR2 sequences are MGHRA and YSYEKL. The CDR3 extends over 14 amino acids. The germline V and J ends were trimmed by 1 base and 7 bases, with 13 bases remaining between them. The chain's CDR3 is CASSQVEGVGGYTF. As DNA, the CDR3 is TGCGCCAGCAGCCAAGTGGAGGGGGTTGGTGGCTACACCTTC.

This clone was detected a few times. V and J are TRBV27 and TRBJ2-6; D not certain. Germline V gene lookup returns CDR1 MNHEY and CDR2 SMNVEV (reference sequence). The CDR3 consists of 13 residues. Trimming pared 0 bases from V and 3 bases from J, leaving 0 bases between. The chain's CDR3 is CASSLSGANVLTF. Written as DNA, the CDR3 is TGTGCCAGCAGTTTATCTGGGGCCAACGTCCTGACTTTC.

The chain employs TRBV5-1 and TRBJ2-7, with 9 bases fitting TRBD2. Germline CDR1 is SGHRS and CDR2 is YFSETQ. The CDR3 is made up of 16 amino acids. The trim removed 4 bases at V and 0 bases at J, leaving 8 bases unmatched. The CDR3 region has the DNA TGCGCCAGCAGCCTGCGTGCTAGCGGGACCTCCTACGAGCAGTACTTC. Residues: CASSLRASGTSYEQYF.

The sample holds one count of this clone. This rearrangement joins TRBV4-1 to TRBJ2-2; no clear D. Per germline, CDR1 MGHRA and CDR2 YSYEKL. V dropped 7 bases and J dropped 1 base, with 16 bases sitting between them. CDR3 length: 16 amino acids. The CDR3 region is CASTVTPEVNTGELFF. CDR3 nucleotides: TGCGCCAGCACCGTTACCCCTGAAGTGAACACCGGGGAGCTGTTTTTT.

The CDR3 is CASSGEGLPGTGELFF. CDR3 coding DNA: TGTGCCAGCAGTGGGGAGGGCCTCCCGGGGACCGGGGAGCTGTTTTTT. This chain joins TRBV28 and TRBJ2-2; 7 bases are shared with TRBD2. CDR1 and CDR2 (germline): MDHEN, SYDVKM. The CDR3 extends over 16 amino acids. V gave up 5 bases and J gave up 5 bases; unmatched junction bases: 11. The whole variable domain, remainder taken from reference TRBV28 and TRBJ2-2, is DVKVTQSSRYLVKRTGEKVFLECVQDMDHENMFWYRQDPGLGLRLIYFSYDVKMKEKGDIPEGYSVSREKKERFSLILESASTNQTSMYLCASSGEGLPGTGELFFGEGSRLTVL.

This clone was seen only once. V usage is TRBV9 and J usage is TRBJ2-7; D not resolved. Per germline, CDR1 SGDLS and CDR2 YYNGEE. The CDR3 is 14 amino acids. The V gene lost 7 bases and the J gene lost 3 bases, with 17 bases spanning the gap. CDR3 sequence reads: CASGPRASFYEQYF. DNA for the CDR3: TGTGCCAGCGGCCCTCGGGCGTCGTTCTACGAGCAGTACTTC. Based on the CDR3 plus reference TRBV9 and TRBJ2-7, the full variable domain is DSGVTQTPKHLITATGQRVTLRCSPRSGDLSVYWYQQSLDQGLQFLIQYYNGEERAKGNILERFSAQQFPDLHSELNLSSLELGDSALYFCASGPRASFYEQYFGPGTRLTVT.

The chain combines TRBV18 with TRBJ1-1, with D unclear. Germline lookup yields CDR1 KGHSH and CDR2 LQKENI. Trimming removed 5 bases from V and 1 base from J, with 14 bases in between. The CDR3 extends over 15 amino acids. CDR3 protein: CASSSDGYQNTEAFF. The CDR3 DNA reads as TGTGCCAGCTCATCAGACGGGTACCAGAACACTGAAGCTTTCTTT.

J is TRBJ2-7 and V is TRBV5-6, with a tentative D call TRBD2 (5 bases). V was clipped by 4 bases and J by 5 bases, with 19 bases between them. CDR3 size: 15 residues. The germline CDR1 and CDR2 sequences are SGHDT and YYEEEE. The chain's CDR3 is CASSRFSASWDEQYF. CDR3 nucleotides: TGTGCCAGCAGCAGATTTAGCGCGAGCTGGGACGAGCAGTACTTC. Drawing the rest from reference TRBV5-6 and TRBJ2-7, the complete variable domain is DAGVTQSPTHLIKTRGQQVTLRCSPKSGHDTVSWYQQALGQGPQFIFQYYEEEERQRGNFPDRFSGHQFPNYSSELNVNALLLGDSALYLCASSRFSASWDEQYFGPGTRLTVT.

This rearrangement joins TRBV5-1 to TRBJ2-1; no reliable D call. The V gene's germline CDR1 is SGHRS and CDR2 YFSETQ. The CDR3 runs 16 residues. The V gene lost 4 bases and the J gene lost 0 bases, with 14 bases spanning the gap. The CDR3 sequence: CASSLSPTSSYNEQFF. For the CDR3, the DNA is TGCGCCAGCAGCCTATCCCCGACCAGCTCCTACAATGAGCAGTTCTTC. The variable domain in full, completed from reference TRBV5-1 and TRBJ2-1, reads KAGVTQTPRYLIKTRGQQVTLSCSPISGHRSVSWYQQTPGQGLQFLFEYFSETQRNKGNFPGRFSGRQFSNSRSEMNVSTLELGDSALYLCASSLSPTSSYNEQFFGPGTRLTVL.

The CDR3 DNA follows: TGTGCCTGGAGTGTACGTGGGAGAGCCGAGGACATTCAGTACTTC. This encodes CAWSVRGRAEDIQYF. J is TRBJ2-4 and V is TRBV30, with D tentatively TRBD2 (5 bases). V lost 0 bases to trimming and J lost 8 bases, with 17 bases between them. The CDR3 length is 15 residues. The germline CDR1 and CDR2 sequences are GTSNPN and SVGIG (reference sequence).

In this sample, this clone turned up a few times. The V and J genes are TRBV28 and TRBJ1-3; D call uncertain. V was shortened by 1 base and J by 5 bases, with 9 bases between the two germline ends. Germline V gene data show CDR1 as MDHEN and CDR2 as SYDVKM. There are 14 residues in the CDR3. CDR3 coding DNA: TGTGCCAGCAGTTTATTCTCCGGGAGAAACACCATATATTTT. It translates to CASSLFSGRNTIYF.

This clone was picked up one time. This chain joins TRBV28 and TRBJ1-4; no clear D gene. This CDR3 comprises 13 residues. V gave up 6 bases and J gave up 4 bases, with 9 bases separating them. CDR1 is MDHEN, CDR2 SYDVKM, per germline. CDR3 loop: CASSGRVNEKLFF. CDR3 DNA: TGTGCCAGCAGCGGTAGGGTTAATGAAAAACTGTTTTTT. Supplemented by reference TRBV28 and TRBJ1-4, the full variable domain reads DVKVTQSSRYLVKRTGEKVFLECVQDMDHENMFWYRQDPGLGLRLIYFSYDVKMKEKGDIPEGYSVSREKKERFSLILESASTNQTSMYLCASSGRVNEKLFFGSGTQLSVL.

The genes are TRBV2 and TRBJ2-7; 7 nucleotides line up with TRBD1. V shed 3 bases, J shed 12 bases, and the junction held 14 bases outside the gene matches. Germline values: CDR1 SNHLY, CDR2 FYNNEI. This CDR3 has 14 residues. CDR3 protein: CASSDAGTVPWRYF. CDR3 nucleotide sequence: TGTGCCAGCAGTGATGCCGGGACAGTCCCGTGGCGGTACTTC.